This passage covers 8 T cell receptor beta chains from one sample sequenced in a study of OX40 agonist ivuxolimab in advanced cancers. The table came from immunoSEQ multiplex PCR; TCRdb's copy has only in-frame clones and leaves some out. There are approximately 80,000 clones in the sample; roughly 94% occur only once, and about 10% lies in the top ten. The sample consisted of CD4+ or CD8+ T cells sorted from blood, taken in a trial of the OX40 agonist ivuxolimab. The receptors shown here come from an adult with an advanced solid tumor such as melanoma, head and neck, liver or kidney cancer.

The chain links TRBV4-3 to TRBJ2-7; 7 bases map to TRBD2. Looked up from germline, CDR1 is LGHNA and CDR2 is YSLEER. The CDR3 consists of 17 residues. The junction had 14 bases not matched to a gene; V was cut back by 0 bases and J by 6 bases. The CDR3, as DNA: TGCGCCAGCAGCCAAGAGATTGGAGCGGGACTTCTTTCCGAGCAGTACTTC. Translating it yields CASSQEIGAGLLSEQYF.

V and J are TRBV27 and TRBJ2-3, with TRBD2 identical over 7 bases. Trimming removed 6 bases from V and 3 bases from J; junction bases left unmatched: 9. In germline, CDR1 is MNHEY, CDR2 SMNVEV (reference sequence). CDR3 length: 15 amino acids. DNA of the CDR3: TGTGCCAGCAGCGGAAGGGACTATCTAACAGATACGCAGTATTTT. This gives the protein CASSGRDYLTDTQYF.

The CDR3 reads CASSGRTGGRNTEAFF. DNA for the CDR3: TGTGCCAGCAGTGGTCGGACAGGGGGGAGGAACACTGAAGCTTTCTTT. The rearrangement uses TRBV2 and TRBJ1-1; TRBD1 matches 10 bases. Germline trimming cut 4 bases from V and 1 base from J; bases unmatched to any gene: 6. This CDR3 has 16 amino acids. Germline CDR1 is SNHLY and CDR2 is FYNNEI.

The CDR3, as DNA: TGTGCCAGCAGCTTAACACAGGGGGCATCAGATACGCAGTATTTT. As protein: CASSLTQGASDTQYF. V gene TRBV7-9 combines with J gene TRBJ2-3; 9 bases line up with TRBD1. Germline CDR1 reads SEHNR; CDR2 reads FQNEAQ (reference sequence). This CDR3 comprises 15 residues. With V trimmed by 2 bases and J by 4 bases, 4 bases remained unmatched.

The chain joins TRBV9 to TRBJ2-7, with D tentatively TRBD1 (6 bases). Trimming left V 0 bases short and J 4 bases short, with 17 bases between. The CDR3 spans 16 residues. CDR1 is SGDLS and CDR2 is YYNGEE in the germline V gene. CDR3 sequence (DNA): TGTGCCAGCAGCGTAGAGCCGGACAGAGGCTTATACGAGCAGTACTTC. Its protein product is CASSVEPDRGLYEQYF. The whole variable domain, remainder taken from reference TRBV9 and TRBJ2-7, is DSGVTQTPKHLITATGQRVTLRCSPRSGDLSVYWYQQSLDQGLQFLIQYYNGEERAKGNILERFSAQQFPDLHSELNLSSLELGDSALYFCASSVEPDRGLYEQYFGPGTRLTVT.

The V gene is TRBV5-4, the J gene TRBJ2-7, with TRBD2 matching 7 bases. With V trimmed by 5 bases and J by 1 base, 9 bases remained unmatched. From germline, CDR1 is SGHNT and CDR2 YYREEE (reference sequence). The CDR3 contains 15 residues. The CDR3 loop reads CASSPAAGASYEQYF. The CDR3 DNA reads TGTGCCAGCAGTCCAGCGGCGGGAGCTTCCTACGAGCAGTACTTC.

V usage is TRBV7-9 and J usage is TRBJ2-5; 11 bases are shared with TRBD1. Trimming cost V 4 bases and J 4 bases; bases outside gene matches: 11. The CDR3 extends over 17 amino acids. The V gene's germline CDR1 is SEHNR and CDR2 FQNEAQ (reference sequence). CDR3: CASSSTLDRGRVETQYF. The CDR3 nucleotides are TGTGCCAGCAGCTCTACGCTGGACAGGGGGCGAGTAGAGACCCAGTACTTC.

CDR3 sequence: CASSLAFLDGAYEQYF. Written as DNA, the CDR3 is TGTGCCAGCAGCTTGGCTTTTCTAGACGGAGCCTACGAGCAGTACTTC. The genes are TRBV5-6 and TRBJ2-7; D gene uncertain. The germline V and J ends were trimmed by 0 bases and 2 bases, with 15 bases remaining between them. The CDR3 has 16 amino acids. The germline CDR1 and CDR2 sequences are SGHDT and YYEEEE.